Following are 27 T cell receptor beta chains from one sample sequenced in a study of identical twins. TCRdb used MiXCR to reprocess the 5' RACE reads, holding one entry per CDR3 protein. The repertoire holds about 210,000 distinct CDR3 sequences, with roughly 9.4% as singletons. Sequenced: memory (CD45RO+) T cells sorted from blood. The source is a young woman in good health.

V usage is TRBV7-9 and J usage is TRBJ2-3; the D gene is possibly TRBD2 (6 bases). The CDR3 runs to 14 residues. Deletions cut 5 bases from V and 4 bases from J, with 13 bases between. The germline V gene encodes CDR1 SEHNR and CDR2 FQNEAQ (reference sequence). This CDR3 is CASSLRRAADTQYF. CDR3 nucleotide sequence: TGTGCCAGCAGCCTGAGGAGGGCAGCAGATACGCAGTATTTT.

The V and J genes are TRBV10-3 and TRBJ2-2; D may be TRBD2 (5 bases). Trimming left V 6 bases short and J 1 base short, with 15 bases between. This CDR3 region has 16 residues. From germline, CDR1 is ENHRY and CDR2 SYGVKD. CDR3 protein: CAIRHESGENTGELFF. CDR3 DNA sequence: TGTGCCATCAGGCACGAAAGCGGAGAGAACACCGGGGAGCTGTTTTTT.

The table lists this clonotype with a few counts. The rearrangement links TRBV6-1 to TRBJ2-5, with D unclear. Germline V gives CDR1 MNHNS, CDR2 SASEGT. The CDR3 consists of 15 residues. The V end was cut by 6 bases, the J end by 5 bases, with 19 bases between. The CDR3 reads CASRTHTPRQETQYF. CDR3 nucleotides: TGTGCCAGCAGAACGCACACCCCTCGGCAGGAGACCCAGTACTTC.

This rearrangement joins TRBV6-1 to TRBJ2-3; TRBD2 matches 8 bases. The length of the CDR3 is 13 residues. Germline V lookup: CDR1 MNHNS, CDR2 SASEGT. The J segment lost 7 bases and the V segment lost 10 bases, leaving 10 bases of the junction unmatched. The CDR3 nucleotides are TGTGCCACCGGGGGGGCGGGACGAAATACGCAGTATTTT. Protein product: CATGGAGRNTQYF.

This clonotype was picked up many times. This chain links TRBV5-1 with TRBJ2-4; 8 bases are shared with TRBD1. Germline-derived CDR1 and CDR2 are SGHRS and YFSETQ. The CDR3 length is 16 residues. V lost 3 bases and J lost 0; bases outside the gene matches: 5. For the CDR3, the DNA is TGCGCCAGCAGCTCGGGACAGGACCTAGCCAAAAACATTCAGTACTTC. This gives the protein CASSSGQDLAKNIQYF.

Only a few counts were recorded for this clonotype. The chain has TRBV20-1 and TRBJ1-1; the D is unclear. V was clipped by 3 bases and J by 1 base, with 6 bases between them. The CDR3 loop spans 12 amino acids. The germline gives CDR1 DFQATT, CDR2 SNEGSKA (reference sequence). The CDR3 sequence: CSARHGNTEAFF. The CDR3 bases are TGCAGTGCTAGGCACGGGAACACTGAAGCTTTCTTT.

This clonotype was detected a few times. The rearrangement links TRBV20-1 to TRBJ2-1, with 7 bases fitting TRBD1. Germline assignment: CDR1 DFQATT and CDR2 SNEGSKA (reference sequence). The CDR3 runs 15 residues. V was clipped by 0 bases and J by 2 bases; unmatched bases: 4. The CDR3 nucleotides read TGCAGTGCTAGAGAGGACAGGAATGCCTACAATGAGCAGTTCTTC. This encodes CSAREDRNAYNEQFF.

V and J are TRBV5-1 and TRBJ2-5; D is perhaps TRBD2 (6 bases). CDR1 and CDR2 from the germline V gene are SGHRS and YFSETQ. Trimming shortened V by 0 bases and J by 5 bases, and 11 bases separated the two germline ends. The CDR3 spans 14 residues. CDR3 sequence reads: CASSLGPAGETQYF. The DNA for the CDR3 is TGCGCCAGCAGCTTGGGACCGGCGGGGGAGACCCAGTACTTC.

The rearrangement uses TRBV6-2 or TRBV6-3 and TRBJ1-2, with D hard to call. Germline-derived CDR1 and CDR2 are MNHEY and SVGEGT. Deletions cut 2 bases from V and 7 bases from J, with 5 bases between. The CDR3 has 11 residues. The CDR3 coding sequence is TGTGCCAGCAGTTACGGCGGTGGCTACACCTTC. As protein: CASSYGGGYTF.

A few counts support this clonotype. The genes are TRBV12-3 or TRBV12-4 and TRBJ1-4; 7 nucleotides match TRBD1. The CDR3 contains 15 residues. V lost 4 bases, J lost 7 bases, and 9 bases stayed unmatched. The CDR3 sequence is CASSSDREVGEKLFF. In DNA form, the CDR3 reads TGTGCCAGCAGTTCCGACAGGGAGGTTGGTGAAAAACTGTTTTTT.

The rearrangement joins TRBV6-1 to TRBJ2-2, with 7 bases identical to TRBD1. The germline gives CDR1 MNHNS, CDR2 SASEGT. V shed 5 bases, J shed 0 bases, and the junction held 3 bases outside the gene matches. The CDR3 runs to 15 residues. The CDR3 loop is CASSRGQTNTGELFF. The DNA for the CDR3 is TGTGCCAGCAGTCGGGGACAGACGAACACCGGGGAGCTGTTTTTT.

The sample holds many counts of this clonotype. The chain has TRBV5-1 and TRBJ2-1; D is possibly TRBD2 (6 bases). CDR1 is SGHRS and CDR2 is YFSETQ in the germline V gene. The V and J ends lost 4 bases and 9 bases respectively, with 20 bases between them. The CDR3 extends over 15 amino acids. CDR3 sequence (DNA): TGCGCCAGCAGCCCTACCGATTCGGGAGTGGGTGAGCAGTTCTTC. Translated: CASSPTDSGVGEQFF.

This clonotype has a handful of counts. CDR3 nucleotide sequence: TGCAGTGCTGGGTCTAGCGGGAACGAGACCCAGTACTTC. Its protein product is CSAGSSGNETQYF. J is TRBJ2-5 and V is TRBV20-1; TRBD2 aligns across 9 bases. The CDR3 loop spans 13 amino acids. In germline, CDR1 is DFQATT, CDR2 SNEGSKA (reference sequence). V trimming: 5 bases; J trimming: 5 bases; junction bases outside the gene matches: 6.

This clonotype has only a few counts. The rearrangement uses TRBV5-1 and TRBJ2-3; 15 bases line up with TRBD2. This CDR3 is 16 amino acids long. V was clipped by 4 bases and J by 9 bases; unmatched bases: 9. CDR1 SGHRS and CDR2 YFSETQ come from the germline V gene. The CDR3 loop reads CASSGWTSGRASTQYF. The CDR3 nucleotides read TGCGCCAGCAGCGGCTGGACTAGCGGGAGGGCCTCCACGCAGTATTTT.

This clonotype was seen only a few times. The V gene is TRBV5-1, the J gene TRBJ2-1, with 9 bases aligning to TRBD2. This CDR3 region has 16 residues. J gave up 2 bases and V 4 bases, and 7 bases lay outside the gene matches. Germline CDR1 reads SGHRS; CDR2 reads YFSETQ. For the CDR3, the DNA is TGCGCCAGCAGCCTAGGGACTAGCCTGGCCTACAATGAGCAGTTCTTC. Its translation: CASSLGTSLAYNEQFF.

This clonotype came up many times. J is TRBJ2-1 and V is TRBV24-1, with 9 bases matching TRBD1. The CDR3 covers 15 residues. V lost 5 bases to trimming and J lost 9 bases; unmatched junction nucleotides: 10. Germline values: CDR1 KGHDR, CDR2 SFDVKD. The DNA for the CDR3 is TGTGCCACCAGTGCCAACCGGGACAGGGCTTCTGAGCAGTTCTTC. This translates into CATSANRDRASEQFF.

The chain uses TRBV7-3 and TRBJ1-1; D might be TRBD1 (5 bases). V was cut by 3 bases and J by 5 bases, with 10 bases left in between. CDR3 length: 13 amino acids. Per germline, CDR1 SGHTA and CDR2 FQGTGA. Written as DNA, the CDR3 is TGTGCCAGCAGCTTTGGACACGGTACTGAAGCTTTCTTT. This gives the protein CASSFGHGTEAFF. The whole variable domain, filled in from reference TRBV7-3 and TRBJ1-1, reads GAGVSQTPSNKVTEKGKYVELRCDPISGHTALYWYRQSLGQGPEFLIYFQGTGAADDSGLPNDRFFAVRPEGSVSTLKIQRTERGDSAVYLCASSFGHGTEAFFGQGTRLTVV.

This chain joins TRBV2 and TRBJ2-5; TRBD2 matches 8 bases. This CDR3 is 15 amino acids long. Germline V gives CDR1 SNHLY, CDR2 FYNNEI. The V gene end was trimmed by 1 base and the J gene end by 0 bases; junction bases not matched to a gene: 1. DNA for the CDR3: TGTGCCAGCAGTGAAGGGCGGGGGGACCAAGAGACCCAGTACTTC. The encoded protein is CASSEGRGDQETQYF.

A few counts support this clonotype. At one end the junction does not follow the germline gene, possibly because of a read error. The chain is built from TRBV7-6 and TRBJ2-3; TRBD2 aligns across 10 bases. The V gene's germline CDR1 is SGHVS and CDR2 FNYEAQ. The CDR3 runs 21 residues. This CDR3 reads CTSSRERPGLAIKNESDTQYF. The CDR3, as DNA: TGTACCAGCAGCCGCGAAAGGCCGGGACTAGCGATTAAAAATGAATCAGATACGCAGTATTTT.

V and J are TRBV7-2 and TRBJ2-5, with 9 bases that match TRBD2. This CDR3 is built from 16 residues. Germline V CDR1 and CDR2: SGHTA, FQGNSA. V was clipped by 1 base and J by 2 bases; unmatched bases: 5. CDR3 DNA: TGTGCCAGCAGCTTAGTTCCAGCGGGGGGACAAGAGACCCAGTACTTC. This codes for CASSLVPAGGQETQYF.

This clonotype was observed many times. The chain is built from TRBV20-1 and TRBJ2-2; TRBD1 might be the D (6 bases). Germline V gene sequence: CDR1 DFQATT, CDR2 SNEGSKA (reference sequence). The CDR3 sequence is 13 residues long. V lost 7 bases and J lost 4, with 13 bases in between. This CDR3 is CSVEQGGTGELFF. The CDR3 coding sequence is TGCAGTGTTGAACAGGGTGGCACCGGGGAGCTGTTTTTT.

The chain uses TRBV12-3 or TRBV12-4 and TRBJ1-3; D is possibly TRBD1 (6 bases). This CDR3 comprises 15 residues. V lost 4 bases and J 4 bases, leaving 14 bases between the germline ends. This chain's CDR3 is CASSYNGGSGNTIYF. The CDR3 nucleotides are TGTGCCAGCAGTTATAACGGGGGCTCAGGAAACACCATATATTTT.

This clonotype appeared a few times. This chain joins TRBV9 and TRBJ2-1, with 7 bases fitting TRBD2. This CDR3 is built from 18 residues. Per germline, CDR1 SGDLS and CDR2 YYNGEE. V shed 0 bases and J 3 bases; nucleotides not matched to a gene: 12. Written as DNA, the CDR3 is TGTGCCAGCAGCGTAGCGGTCCTGGGGGGGAACCTCTACAATGAGCAGTTCTTC. Amino acids: CASSVAVLGGNLYNEQFF.

This clonotype was seen a handful of times. The rearrangement uses TRBV2 and TRBJ2-2; 7 bases agree with TRBD1. The CDR3 loop spans 15 amino acids. Germline CDR1 is SNHLY and CDR2 is FYNNEI. The V segment lost 5 bases and the J segment 6 bases; nucleotides outside the gene matches: 9. CDR3 DNA sequence: TGTGCCAGCAGTCAAAAGACAGGGTATGCCGGGGAGCTGTTTTTT. Protein: CASSQKTGYAGELFF.

This clonotype was observed a few times. The rearrangement joins TRBV3-1 to TRBJ1-4, with a tentative D call TRBD1 (5 bases). V was cut by 5 bases and J by 4 bases, with 11 bases left in between. The germline gives CDR1 LGHDT, CDR2 YNNKEL (reference sequence). The CDR3 runs 14 residues. The CDR3 spells CASSLQDVNEKLFF. The CDR3, as DNA: TGTGCCAGCAGCTTACAGGACGTTAATGAAAAACTGTTTTTT. Filled out from reference TRBV3-1 and TRBJ1-4, the complete variable domain reads DTAVSQTPKYLVTQMGNDKSIKCEQNLGHDTMYWYKQDSKKFLKIMFSYNNKELIINETVPNRFSPKSPDKAHLNLHINSLELGDSAVYFCASSLQDVNEKLFFGSGTQLSVL.

In this sample, this clonotype turned up many times. The CDR3 here is CASSYGSGANVLTF. The CDR3 region has the DNA TGTGCCAGCAGCTATGGGTCCGGGGCCAACGTCCTGACTTTC. V gene TRBV6-5 combines with J gene TRBJ2-6; D gene unclear. CDR3 length: 14 amino acids. V lost 6 bases, J lost 4 bases, and 10 bases lay in between. Per germline, CDR1 MNHEY and CDR2 SVGAGI.

Many counts were recorded for this clonotype. The CDR3 here is CASSFRQEETQYF. The CDR3 coding sequence is TGTGCCAGCAGTTTTAGGCAGGAAGAGACCCAGTACTTC. This chain connects TRBV12-3 or TRBV12-4 to TRBJ2-5, with D uncertain. V was trimmed by 3 bases and J by 3 bases, leaving 8 bases between them. The CDR3 sequence is 13 residues long.